Below, 15 T cell receptor beta chains from the same sample are listed, as sequenced in a study of PD-1 blockade in classical Hodgkin lymphoma. The repertoire was sequenced with immunoSEQ multiplex PCR; TCRdb's copy has only in-frame clones and lacks some. The repertoire holds fewer than 100,000 clones, with approximately 88% as singletons. Every patient had relapsed following autologous stem cell transplantation, and cohorts differed in brentuximab vedotin exposure. The input for sequencing was peripheral blood mononuclear cells (PBMCs), taken at baseline. These receptors all come from a human donor with classical Hodgkin lymphoma.

The chain couples TRBV18 to TRBJ1-1; possibly TRBD1 for D (6 bases). Trimming shortened V by 4 bases and J by 1 base, and 10 bases separated the two germline ends. The CDR3 is 14 amino acids. From germline, CDR1 is KGHSH and CDR2 LQKENI. DNA of the CDR3: TGTGCCAGCTCACTGACGGACAGGAACACTGAAGCTTTCTTT. Its translation is CASSLTDRNTEAFF.

The chain uses TRBV19 and TRBJ2-1, with 11 bases lining up with TRBD2. Per germline, CDR1 LNHDA and CDR2 SQIVND (reference sequence). Germline trimming cut 5 bases from V and 0 bases from J; bases unmatched to any gene: 9. This CDR3 has 18 residues. This CDR3 reads CASSLWTSGRSSYNEQFF. As DNA, the CDR3 is TGTGCCAGTAGTCTATGGACTAGCGGGCGGAGCTCCTACAATGAGCAGTTCTTC.

The chain joins TRBV6-1 to TRBJ1-2; 7 nucleotides align to TRBD1. The junction had 6 bases not matched to a gene; V was cut back by 5 bases and J by 0 bases. The germline gives CDR1 MNHNS, CDR2 SASEGT. The CDR3 runs 15 residues. The CDR3 here is CASSLPGQANYGYTF. The CDR3 region has the DNA TGTGCCAGCAGTTTGCCCGGACAGGCTAACTATGGCTACACCTTC.

The genes are TRBV27 and TRBJ2-7, with D perhaps TRBD1 or TRBD2 (5 bases each). The CDR3 covers 10 residues. V gave up 2 bases and J gave up 9 bases, with 5 bases separating them. The germline gives CDR1 MNHEY, CDR2 SMNVEV (reference sequence). The CDR3 nucleotides read TGTGCCAGCAGTTTAGGGGGGCAGTACTTC. Its protein product is CASSLGGQYF.

The V and J genes are TRBV5-8 and TRBJ2-7; the D gene is possibly TRBD2 (6 bases). This CDR3 has 17 residues. V was cut by 4 bases and J by 3 bases, with 23 bases left in between. CDR1 and CDR2 (germline): SGHTS, YDEGEE. The CDR3 coding sequence is TGTGCCAGCAGCCGAGCTTGGGGTGGCGGCGGGGACTACGAGCAGTACTTC. Translation gives CASSRAWGGGGDYEQYF.

The gene calls are TRBV29-1 and TRBJ1-2; maybe TRBD1 (5 bases). The CDR3 loop spans 12 amino acids. Germline-derived CDR1 and CDR2 are SQVTM and ANQGSEA. V was clipped by 6 bases and J by 2 bases, with 10 bases between them. The CDR3 spells CSVRQRNYGYTF. CDR3 DNA sequence: TGCAGCGTGCGACAGCGCAACTATGGCTACACCTTC.

The genes are TRBV18 and TRBJ1-5; TRBD1 might be the D (5 bases). Trimming stripped 4 bases from V and 5 bases from J, with 18 bases between. The CDR3 runs 16 residues. The V gene's germline CDR1 is KGHSH and CDR2 LQKENI. The CDR3 region is CASSLGTGQRYQPQHF. As DNA, the CDR3 is TGTGCCAGCTCACTGGGGACTGGCCAAAGGTATCAGCCCCAGCATTTT.

V is TRBV5-4 and J is TRBJ2-4; 10 bases match TRBD2. The CDR3 extends over 13 amino acids. Germline trimming cut 4 bases from V and 9 bases from J; bases unmatched to any gene: 4. CDR1 and CDR2 (germline): SGHNT, YYREEE (reference sequence). The CDR3 sequence is CASSQTSGSIQYF. CDR3 nucleotides: TGTGCCAGCAGCCAGACTAGCGGGTCCATTCAGTACTTC.

The V call is TRBV10-3, the J call TRBJ2-7; 10 nucleotides match TRBD2. With 10 bases clipped from V and 5 bases from J, the junction kept 8 bases outside the gene matches. This CDR3 is 13 amino acids long. The germline gives CDR1 ENHRY, CDR2 SYGVKD. DNA of the CDR3: TGTGCCACAAAAGCGGGAGGGGACGACGAGCAGTACTTC. Translated: CATKAGGDDEQYF.

V and J are TRBV5-1 and TRBJ2-3; D could derive from TRBD1 or TRBD2 (6 bases each). The V gene's germline CDR1 is SGHRS and CDR2 YFSETQ. The germline V and J ends were trimmed by 5 bases and 5 bases, with 18 bases remaining between them. The CDR3 is 15 residues long. The CDR3 sequence: CASSRAGGTQDTQYF. CDR3 coding DNA: TGCGCCAGCAGTCGGGCTGGCGGGACACAAGATACGCAGTATTTT.

CDR3: CASSYSSAGGRGEQYF. The CDR3 DNA is TGTGCCAGCAGTTACTCGTCGGCGGGAGGGAGAGGAGAGCAGTACTTC. This chain joins TRBV6-6 and TRBJ2-7; 9 bases align to TRBD2. The CDR3 covers 16 residues. From germline, CDR1 is MNHNY and CDR2 SVGAGI (reference sequence). J lost 7 bases, V lost 0 bases, and 10 bases had no gene match.

The rearrangement links TRBV2 to TRBJ2-4; D might be TRBD1 (6 bases). The CDR3 is made up of 13 amino acids. The V end was cut by 1 base, the J end by 6 bases, with 7 bases between. The V gene's germline CDR1 is SNHLY and CDR2 FYNNEI. The CDR3 DNA is TGTGCCAGCAGTGAAGGCAGGGGAAACATTCAGTACTTC. Translating it yields CASSEGRGNIQYF.

V usage is TRBV25-1 and J usage is TRBJ2-7; tentatively, D is TRBD2 (6 bases). There are 12 residues in the CDR3. V was trimmed by 2 bases and J by 6 bases, leaving 8 bases between them. Germline values: CDR1 MGHDK, CDR2 SYGVNS. The CDR3 sequence: CASSEGGLEQYF. In nucleotides, the CDR3 is TGTGCCAGCAGTGAAGGAGGGCTCGAGCAGTACTTC.

As for this clone: The identical CDR3 is also encoded by other nucleotide sequences in the sample. The rearrangement uses TRBV20-1 and TRBJ2-1, with D possibly matching TRBD2 (5 bases). The CDR3 extends over 11 amino acids. Trimming removed 1 base at V and 7 bases at J, with 5 bases between. CDR1 and CDR2 (germline): DFQATT, SNEGSKA (reference sequence). The CDR3 protein is CSARGGNEQFF. The DNA for the CDR3 is TGCAGTGCTAGAGGAGGGAATGAGCAGTTCTTC.

The chain employs TRBV6-5 and TRBJ2-2; the match to TRBD2 covers 11 bases. Germline CDR1 is MNHEY and CDR2 is SVGAGI. The CDR3 extends over 14 amino acids. With V trimmed by 11 bases and J by 3 bases, 5 bases remained unmatched. The CDR3 nucleotides are TGTGCCGGTGGACTAGCGGGTGACACCGGGGAGCTGTTTTTT. It encodes CAGGLAGDTGELFF.